A single sample is the source of the 3 T cell receptor beta chains below, sequenced in a study of blood T cells in healthy people across ages. A second PCR, run for about 7 to 11 cycles, used a sample-barcoded 5' primer plus a J-beta primer mix. TCRdb re-called the 5' RACE reads through MiXCR, storing one row per CDR3 protein. The repertoire consists of around 790,000 distinct CDR3 sequences, with under 55% occurring once and the leading ten covering 15% to 25%. Source material: blood. The receptors were gathered from a man between 60 and 75 years old in good health.

The sample holds a few counts of this clonotype. This chain joins TRBV7-9 and TRBJ2-7, with 8 bases fitting TRBD1. The CDR3 is 15 residues long. Per germline, CDR1 SEHNR and CDR2 FQNEAQ (reference sequence). V was clipped by 5 bases and J by 3 bases; unmatched bases: 9. The CDR3 DNA reads TGTGCCAGCAGCCCGCCGGGGACAGGATACTACGAGCAGTACTTC. Its translation is CASSPPGTGYYEQYF.

This clonotype showed up just a few times. The chain is built from TRBV7-9 and TRBJ2-5; possibly TRBD2 for D (6 bases). This CDR3 is 14 amino acids long. V was cut by 5 bases and J by 4 bases, with 14 bases left in between. Germline assignment: CDR1 SEHNR and CDR2 FQNEAQ (reference sequence). The CDR3 DNA follows: TGTGCCAGCAGCATGTTGCGGGACGGAGAGACCCAGTACTTC. Translated, it gives CASSMLRDGETQYF.

This chain connects TRBV12-3 or TRBV12-4 to TRBJ2-7; TRBD1 matches at 12 bases. Losses at the gene ends were 4 bases for V and 6 bases for J; bases not matched to a gene: 7. The CDR3 totals 15 residues. CDR3 residues: CASSSKGQGALEQYF. The CDR3 DNA reads as TGTGCCAGCAGTTCAAAGGGACAGGGGGCTCTCGAGCAGTACTTC.